This TCR beta chain was sequenced during a study of cytomegalovirus exposure and HLA in healthy donors. Across the whole study: Out of 150 million to 200 million T cells, an earlier analysis found 117 million unique TCR beta sequences in total. Study-level points and caveats: Fewer N-insertions than the roughly 670-donor mean were reportedly shown by an Asian-associated ancestry cluster in a later analysis. A classifier reportedly called cytomegalovirus status with high sensitivity and specificity.

A multiplex PCR was run with 60 Vbeta primers and 13 Jbeta primers. Clones were sequenced by immunoSEQ multiplex PCR, and TCRdb holds only the in-frame ones, with some missing. The repertoire consists of more than 150,000 clones, with 79% occurring once and the leading ten covering approximately 1.5%. Regarding this clone: The antigen is undetermined.

V trimming: 5 bases; J trimming: 3 bases; junction bases outside the gene matches: 7. This CDR3 is built from 15 residues. Germline V lookup: CDR1 SEHNR, CDR2 FQNEAQ (reference sequence). The TCR comes from a girl between 10 and 17 years old in good health and CMV-seropositive. The sample taken for sequencing was PBMCs. V usage is TRBV7-9 and J usage is TRBJ2-5; 9 bases map to TRBD2. CDR3 nucleotide sequence: TGTGCCAGCAGCCCACCTAGCGGGGATGAAGAGACCCAGTACTTC. Translated: CASSPPSGDEETQYF.